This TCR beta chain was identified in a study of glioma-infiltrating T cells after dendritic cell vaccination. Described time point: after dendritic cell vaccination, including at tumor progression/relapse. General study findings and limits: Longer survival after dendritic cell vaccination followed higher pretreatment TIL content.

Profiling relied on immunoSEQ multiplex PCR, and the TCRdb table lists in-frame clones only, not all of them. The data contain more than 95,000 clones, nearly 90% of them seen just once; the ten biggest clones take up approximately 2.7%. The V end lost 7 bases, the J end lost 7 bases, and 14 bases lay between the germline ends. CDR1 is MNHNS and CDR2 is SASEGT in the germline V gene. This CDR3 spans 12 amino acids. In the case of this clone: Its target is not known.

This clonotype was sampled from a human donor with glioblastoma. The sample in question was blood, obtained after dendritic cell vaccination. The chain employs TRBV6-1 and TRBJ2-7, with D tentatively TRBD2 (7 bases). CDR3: CASKVGGREQYF. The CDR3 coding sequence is TGTGCCAGCAAGGTCGGGGGGCGAGAGCAGTACTTC.